This record looks at one T cell receptor (beta chain) sequence and its context. The entry originates in a study of blood T cell repertoires in COVID-19. Overall study: Italy, Spain and the United States were the sources of the convalescent and acute COVID-19 samples. Nucleic acid was either cDNA or gDNA, and it came from T cells, B-cell-depleted T cells, or PBMCs.

In the original workflow: The assay estimated nucleated cells by amplifying reference gene primers. TCRdb's table, derived via immunoSEQ multiplex PCR, lists solely in-frame clones and lacks some. V and J calls and clone size are as listed in that table; D and trimming were resolved from the DNA. The data contain approximately 300,000 clones, roughly 90% of them singletons. The germline CDR1 and CDR2 sequences are SNHLY and FYNNEI. V was pared by 1 base and J by 4 bases, with 7 bases of the junction left unmatched. The CDR3 contains 16 residues. Sequencing was carried out using peripheral blood. The TCR comes from a man younger than 35 who had recovered from COVID-19. The V gene is TRBV2, the J gene TRBJ1-1, with 9 bases identical to TRBD1. The CDR3 here is CASSEGTGERGTEAFF. The CDR3 region has the DNA TGTGCCAGCAGTGAAGGGACAGGGGAGAGGGGCACTGAAGCTTTCTTT.